This T cell receptor (beta chain) was identified during a study of shared clonotypes between healthy human individuals. Trimming left V 2 bases short and J 10 bases short, with 17 bases between. The CDR3 length is 14 residues. The V gene's germline CDR1 is MDHEN and CDR2 SYDVKM. This clone was observed a single time. Here immunoSEQ multiplex PCR was the method, and the copy in TCRdb shows in-frame clones only, minus some. The sample shows 2 million or so clones, roughly 94% of them seen only once. Splitting the CD4+ cells yielded a CD45RA+ naive subset and a CD45RA-negative memory subset. The chain is built from TRBV28 and TRBJ1-1; D remains ambiguous. The sequenced sample consisted of naive CD4+ T cells sorted from blood. Subset noted: CD45RA+ positively selected. This clonotype originated in a man aged 18-30 years in good health. The CDR3 DNA follows: TGTGCCAGCAGTTTAGTGGGAGTGCGCCGGGGAGCTTTCTTT. Protein product: CASSLVGVRRGAFF.